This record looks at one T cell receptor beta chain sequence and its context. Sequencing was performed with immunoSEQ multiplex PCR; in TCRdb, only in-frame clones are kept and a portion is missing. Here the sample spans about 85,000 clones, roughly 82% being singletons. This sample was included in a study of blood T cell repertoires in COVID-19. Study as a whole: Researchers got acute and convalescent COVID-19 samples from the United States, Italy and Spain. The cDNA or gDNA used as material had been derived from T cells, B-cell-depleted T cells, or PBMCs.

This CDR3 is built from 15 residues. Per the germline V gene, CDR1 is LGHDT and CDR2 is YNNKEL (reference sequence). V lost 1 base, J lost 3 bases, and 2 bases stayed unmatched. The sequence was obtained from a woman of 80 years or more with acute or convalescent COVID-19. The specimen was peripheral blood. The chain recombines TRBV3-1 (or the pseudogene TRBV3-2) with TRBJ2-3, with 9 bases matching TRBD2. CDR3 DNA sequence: TGTGCCAGCAGCCAAGTGAGCGGGGGGACAGATACGCAGTATTTT. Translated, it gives CASSQVSGGTDTQYF.